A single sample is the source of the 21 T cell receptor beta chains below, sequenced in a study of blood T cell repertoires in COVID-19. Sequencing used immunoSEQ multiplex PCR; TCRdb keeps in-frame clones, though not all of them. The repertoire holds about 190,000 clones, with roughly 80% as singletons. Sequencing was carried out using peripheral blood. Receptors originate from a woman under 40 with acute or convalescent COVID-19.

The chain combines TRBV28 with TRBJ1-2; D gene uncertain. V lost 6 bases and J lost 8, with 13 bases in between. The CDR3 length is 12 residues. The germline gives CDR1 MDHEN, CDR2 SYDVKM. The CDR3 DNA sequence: TGTGCCAGCAGGGAGGGCCGGAGGGGCTACACCTTC. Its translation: CASREGRRGYTF.

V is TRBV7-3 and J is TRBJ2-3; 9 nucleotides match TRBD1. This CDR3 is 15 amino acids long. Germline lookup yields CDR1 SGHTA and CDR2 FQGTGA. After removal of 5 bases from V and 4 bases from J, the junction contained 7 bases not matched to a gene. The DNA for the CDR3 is TGTGCCAGCAGCCAAAAACAGGGGGCCGCAGATACGCAGTATTTT. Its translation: CASSQKQGAADTQYF.

DNA for the CDR3: TGTGCCAGCAGCTTAGCAGGGACTAGCAGTAACTATGAGCAGTTCTTC. Amino acid sequence: CASSLAGTSSNYEQFF. The rearrangement links TRBV11-3 to TRBJ2-1; 9 bases fit TRBD2. This CDR3 is 16 amino acids long. J gave up 8 bases and V 1 base, and 9 bases lay outside the gene matches. Germline loops: CDR1 SGHNT, CDR2 YENEEA. The full variable domain, in which reference TRBV11-3 and TRBJ2-1 provide the parts outside the CDR3, is EAGVVQSPRYKIIEKKQPVAFWCNPISGHNTLYWYLQNLGQGPELLIRYENEEAVDDSQLPKDRFSAERLKGVDSTLKIQPAELGDSAVYLCASSLAGTSSNYEQFFGPGTRLTVL.

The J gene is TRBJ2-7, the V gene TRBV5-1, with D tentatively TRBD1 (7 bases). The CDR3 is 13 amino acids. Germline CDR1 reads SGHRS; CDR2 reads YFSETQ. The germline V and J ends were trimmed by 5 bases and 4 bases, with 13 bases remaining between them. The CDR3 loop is CASRRDSTYEQYF. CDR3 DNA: TGCGCCAGCAGGCGGGACAGCACTTACGAGCAGTACTTC.

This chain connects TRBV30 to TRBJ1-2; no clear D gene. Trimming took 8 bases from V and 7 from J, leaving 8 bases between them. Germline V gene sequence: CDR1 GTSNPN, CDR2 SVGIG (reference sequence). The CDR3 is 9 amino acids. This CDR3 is CAIDTGYTF. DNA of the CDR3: TGTGCCATAGATACTGGCTACACCTTC.

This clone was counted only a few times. The CDR3 DNA sequence: TGTGCCAGTAGTGTCCTGGCTAGCGGGAGTGCTTCCTACGAGCAGTACTTC. Translating gives CASSVLASGSASYEQYF. This chain joins TRBV19 and TRBJ2-7, with 10 positions matching TRBD2. Germline assignment: CDR1 LNHDA and CDR2 SQIVND (reference sequence). This CDR3 region has 17 residues. Trimming removed 5 bases from V and 1 base from J; junction bases left unmatched: 11.

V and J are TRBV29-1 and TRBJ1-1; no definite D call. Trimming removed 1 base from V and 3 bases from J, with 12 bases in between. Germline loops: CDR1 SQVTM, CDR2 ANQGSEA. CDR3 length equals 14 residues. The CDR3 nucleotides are TGCAGCGTTGAAGTCGTCGCCAGGCACACTGAAGCTTTCTTT. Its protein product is CSVEVVARHTEAFF.

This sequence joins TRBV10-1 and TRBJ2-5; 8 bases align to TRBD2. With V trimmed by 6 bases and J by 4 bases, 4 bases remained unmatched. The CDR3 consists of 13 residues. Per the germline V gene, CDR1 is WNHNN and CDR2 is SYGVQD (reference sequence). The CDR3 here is CASRAGASETQYF. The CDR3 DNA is TGCGCCAGCAGAGCGGGAGCATCAGAGACCCAGTACTTC.

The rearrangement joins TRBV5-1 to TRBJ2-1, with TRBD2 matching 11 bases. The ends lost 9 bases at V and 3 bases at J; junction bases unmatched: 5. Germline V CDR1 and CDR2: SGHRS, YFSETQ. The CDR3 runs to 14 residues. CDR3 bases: TGCGCCACCGGGACTAGCGGCAACTACAATGAGCAGTTCTTC. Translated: CATGTSGNYNEQFF.

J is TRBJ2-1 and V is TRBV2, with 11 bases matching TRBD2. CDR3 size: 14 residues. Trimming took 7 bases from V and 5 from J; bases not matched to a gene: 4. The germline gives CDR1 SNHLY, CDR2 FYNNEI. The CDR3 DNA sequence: TGTGCCAGCATCACTAGCGGGGGTAACAATGAGCAGTTCTTC. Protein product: CASITSGGNNEQFF.

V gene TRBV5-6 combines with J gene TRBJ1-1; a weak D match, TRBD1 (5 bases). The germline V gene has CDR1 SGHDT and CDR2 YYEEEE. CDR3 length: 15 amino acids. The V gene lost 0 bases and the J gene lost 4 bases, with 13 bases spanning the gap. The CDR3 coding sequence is TGTGCCAGCAGCTTGGAACCAAACGGGGGCACTGAAGCTTTCTTT. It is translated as CASSLEPNGGTEAFF.

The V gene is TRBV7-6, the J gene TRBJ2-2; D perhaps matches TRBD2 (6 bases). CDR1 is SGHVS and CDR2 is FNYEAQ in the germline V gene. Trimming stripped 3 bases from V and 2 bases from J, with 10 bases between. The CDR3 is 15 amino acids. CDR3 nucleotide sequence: TGTGCCAGCAGCTTGGTTAGCGGTAACACCGGGGAGCTGTTTTTT. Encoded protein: CASSLVSGNTGELFF.

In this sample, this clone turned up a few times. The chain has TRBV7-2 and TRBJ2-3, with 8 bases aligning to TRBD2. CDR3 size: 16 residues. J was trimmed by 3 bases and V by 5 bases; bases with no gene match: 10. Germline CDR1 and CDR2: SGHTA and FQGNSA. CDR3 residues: CASSQKAGGRTDTQYF. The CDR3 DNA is TGTGCCAGCAGCCAGAAGGCGGGGGGACGGACAGATACGCAGTATTTT.

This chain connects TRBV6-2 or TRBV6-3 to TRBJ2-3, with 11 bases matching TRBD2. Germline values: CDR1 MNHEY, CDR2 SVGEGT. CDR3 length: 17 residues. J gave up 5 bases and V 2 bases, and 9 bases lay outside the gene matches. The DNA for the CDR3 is TGTGCCAGCAGTTACAGGAGACTAGCGGGAACGAGAGATACGCAGTATTTT. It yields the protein CASSYRRLAGTRDTQYF.

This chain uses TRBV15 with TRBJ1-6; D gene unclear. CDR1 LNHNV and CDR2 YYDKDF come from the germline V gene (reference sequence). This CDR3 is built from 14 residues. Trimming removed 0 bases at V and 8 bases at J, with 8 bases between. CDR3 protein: CATSREARYSPLHF. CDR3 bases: TGTGCCACCAGCAGAGAGGCCAGGTATTCACCCCTCCACTTT.

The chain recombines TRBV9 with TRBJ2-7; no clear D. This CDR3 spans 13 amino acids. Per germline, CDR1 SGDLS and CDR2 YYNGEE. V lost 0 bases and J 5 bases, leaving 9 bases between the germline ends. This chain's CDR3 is CASSVGHRDEQYF. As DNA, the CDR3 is TGTGCCAGCAGCGTAGGACACAGAGACGAGCAGTACTTC.

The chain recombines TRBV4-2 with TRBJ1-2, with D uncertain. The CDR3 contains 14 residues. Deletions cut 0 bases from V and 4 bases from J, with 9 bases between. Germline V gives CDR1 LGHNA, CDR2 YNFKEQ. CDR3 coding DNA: TGTGCCAGCAGCCAAGACGAGCGCCTCTATGGCTACACCTTC. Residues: CASSQDERLYGYTF.

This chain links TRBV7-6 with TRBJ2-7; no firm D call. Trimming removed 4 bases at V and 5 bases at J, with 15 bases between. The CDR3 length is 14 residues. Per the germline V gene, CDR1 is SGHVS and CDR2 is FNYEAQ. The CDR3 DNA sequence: TGTGCCAGCAGCTCCACCGTGGCTTTCAACGAGCAGTACTTC. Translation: CASSSTVAFNEQYF.

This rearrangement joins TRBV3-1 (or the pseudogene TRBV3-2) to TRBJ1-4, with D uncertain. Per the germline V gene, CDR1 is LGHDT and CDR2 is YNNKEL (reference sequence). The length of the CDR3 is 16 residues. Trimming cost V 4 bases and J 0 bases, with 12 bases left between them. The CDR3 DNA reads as TGTGCCAGCAGCCTAAGTGGGCAGACAACTAATGAAAAACTGTTTTTT. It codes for CASSLSGQTTNEKLFF.

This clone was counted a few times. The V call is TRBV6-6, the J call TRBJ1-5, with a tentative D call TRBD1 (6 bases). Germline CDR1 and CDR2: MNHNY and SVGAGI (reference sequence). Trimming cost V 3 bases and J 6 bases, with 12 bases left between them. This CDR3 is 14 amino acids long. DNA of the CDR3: TGTGCCAGCAGTTATCAGGGGAGTGTTCAGCCCCAGCATTTT. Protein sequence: CASSYQGSVQPQHF.

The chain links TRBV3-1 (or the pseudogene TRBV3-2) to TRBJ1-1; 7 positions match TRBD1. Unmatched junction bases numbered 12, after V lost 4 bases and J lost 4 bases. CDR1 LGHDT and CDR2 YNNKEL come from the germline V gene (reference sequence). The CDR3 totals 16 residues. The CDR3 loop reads CASSPRLTGALTEAFF. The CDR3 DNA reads TGTGCCAGCAGCCCGAGGCTTACAGGGGCTCTCACTGAAGCTTTCTTT.